Below are 8 T cell receptor beta chains sequenced from a single sample in a study of CD8+CD57+ T cells in acquired aplastic anemia. The TCR beta profiling, which covered VDJ combination and CDR3 sequence, was carried out using genomic DNA as the template. MiXCR, applied by TCRdb to the reads, yields one record per CDR3 protein. The repertoire includes about 190,000 distinct CDR3 sequences, 50% to 55% of them detected once, and approximately 15% sits in the top ten. Specimen: sorted CD4+, CD8+, or CD8+CD57+ T cells (not recorded which) from PBMCs. The receptors were gathered from a human donor in good health, serving as a control.

The CDR3 reads CATSELGGVAEAFF. The CDR3 nucleotides read TGTGCCACCAGTGAGCTCGGGGGTGTCGCTGAAGCTTTCTTT. V and J are TRBV24-1 and TRBJ1-1, with a tentative D call TRBD1 (5 bases). Trimming took off 4 bases at V and 6 bases at J, with 14 bases between the two ends. Germline CDR1 and CDR2: KGHDR and SFDVKD. The CDR3 has 14 residues.

This clonotype was recorded many times. The V and J genes are TRBV7-2 and TRBJ2-3; 13 bases match TRBD2. The V gene end was trimmed by 2 bases and the J gene end by 8 bases; junction bases not matched to a gene: 7. The CDR3 spans 16 residues. Looked up from germline, CDR1 is SGHTA and CDR2 is FQGNSA. The chain's CDR3 is CASSLKLAGGPGTQYF. The DNA for the CDR3 is TGTGCCAGCAGCTTAAAACTAGCGGGGGGGCCTGGTACGCAGTATTTT.

Concerning this clonotype itself: The germline gene is not matched at one end of the junction; a read error may be the cause. This chain connects TRBV6-1 to TRBJ1-1, with unresolved D. The CDR3 contains 14 residues. Germline V gene lookup returns CDR1 MNHNS and CDR2 SASEGT. The CDR3 loop is CAGSYSDLNTEAFF. The CDR3 DNA reads as TGTGCCGGCAGTTACTCGGACTTAAACACTGAAGCTTTCTTT.

This chain uses TRBV2 with TRBJ2-3; D is unclear. Per germline, CDR1 SNHLY and CDR2 FYNNEI. V gave up 2 bases and J gave up 4 bases, with 13 bases separating them. The CDR3 covers 15 residues. CDR3 sequence: CASSEPTDGADTQYF. The CDR3 DNA is TGTGCCAGCAGTGAACCCACCGATGGGGCAGATACGCAGTATTTT.

This clonotype was found many times. V and J are TRBV10-3 and TRBJ1-2, with 7 bases identical to TRBD1. The length of the CDR3 is 16 residues. V was pared by 7 bases and J by 0 bases, with 11 bases of the junction left unmatched. Germline V CDR1 and CDR2: ENHRY, SYGVKD. The CDR3 here is CAITRGGTDSNYGYTF. In nucleotides, the CDR3 is TGTGCCATCACCCGGGGGGGGACAGATTCTAACTATGGCTACACCTTC.

The rearrangement uses TRBV6-2 or TRBV6-3 and TRBJ2-1; D is possibly TRBD1 (5 bases). The V and J ends lost 10 bases and 1 base respectively, with 14 bases between them. Per germline, CDR1 MNHEY and CDR2 SVGEGT. The CDR3 covers 14 residues. The CDR3 DNA reads TGTGCCATCAGCCAGGGAAGGTCCTACAATGAGCAGTTCTTC. Protein product: CAISQGRSYNEQFF.

This rearrangement joins TRBV12-3 or TRBV12-4 to TRBJ1-2; 7 bases align to TRBD1. The CDR3 covers 12 residues. V trimming: 6 bases; J trimming: 8 bases; junction bases outside the gene matches: 6. Here the CDR3 reads CASSTGVEGYTF. CDR3 nucleotide sequence: TGTGCCAGCAGCACAGGGGTGGAAGGCTACACCTTC.

The chain joins TRBV12-3 or TRBV12-4 to TRBJ1-2, with 9 bases matching TRBD1. After removal of 5 bases from V and 1 base from J, the junction contained 5 bases not matched to a gene. The CDR3 has 15 amino acids. The CDR3 DNA reads as TGTGCCAGCAGTCACTGGACAGGGGATAACTATGGCTACACCTTC. Its protein is CASSHWTGDNYGYTF.